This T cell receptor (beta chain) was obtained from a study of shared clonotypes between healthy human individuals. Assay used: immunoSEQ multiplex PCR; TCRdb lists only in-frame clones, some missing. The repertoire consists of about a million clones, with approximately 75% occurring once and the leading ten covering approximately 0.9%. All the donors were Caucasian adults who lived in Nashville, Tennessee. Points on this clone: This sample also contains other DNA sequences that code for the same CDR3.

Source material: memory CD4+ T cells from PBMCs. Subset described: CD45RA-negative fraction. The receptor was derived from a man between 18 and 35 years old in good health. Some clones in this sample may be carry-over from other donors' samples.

The CDR3 loop reads CASSSIGQGEEKLFF. The CDR3 bases are TGTGCCAGCAGTTCTATTGGACAGGGGGAAGAAAAACTGTTTTTT. The gene calls are TRBV28 and TRBJ1-4, with 10 positions matching TRBD1. There are 15 residues in the CDR3. From germline, CDR1 is MDHEN and CDR2 SYDVKM. The ends lost 4 bases at V and 8 bases at J; junction bases unmatched: 7.